This T cell receptor beta chain derives from a study of human T cells and chemical hapten exposure. This CDR3 has 17 residues. CDR1 is SGHTA, CDR2 FQGNSA, per germline. With 2 bases removed from V and 2 bases from J, the gap between germline ends came to 17 bases. Via MiXCR, TCRdb re-called the RACE reads, giving one row per CDR3 protein. The sample has 140,000 or so distinct CDR3 sequences, about 11% seen once. Time point here: patch test 2, 6 weeks after DPC sensitization. Treatment in this sample: therapeutic diphenylcyclopropenone sensitization with weekly scalp DPC. Sequencing used whole blood, obtained in connection with sensitization to the hapten diphenylcyclopropenone (DPC). This sequence was found in a woman in her forties or fifties with alopecia areata. Some clones in this sample may be carry-over from other donors' samples. The V call is TRBV7-2, the J call TRBJ2-3; maybe TRBD2 (6 bases). CDR3 region: CASSLMAGRLSTDTQYF. In nucleotides, the CDR3 is TGTGCCAGCAGCTTAATGGCGGGACGACTTTCCACAGATACGCAGTATTTT.